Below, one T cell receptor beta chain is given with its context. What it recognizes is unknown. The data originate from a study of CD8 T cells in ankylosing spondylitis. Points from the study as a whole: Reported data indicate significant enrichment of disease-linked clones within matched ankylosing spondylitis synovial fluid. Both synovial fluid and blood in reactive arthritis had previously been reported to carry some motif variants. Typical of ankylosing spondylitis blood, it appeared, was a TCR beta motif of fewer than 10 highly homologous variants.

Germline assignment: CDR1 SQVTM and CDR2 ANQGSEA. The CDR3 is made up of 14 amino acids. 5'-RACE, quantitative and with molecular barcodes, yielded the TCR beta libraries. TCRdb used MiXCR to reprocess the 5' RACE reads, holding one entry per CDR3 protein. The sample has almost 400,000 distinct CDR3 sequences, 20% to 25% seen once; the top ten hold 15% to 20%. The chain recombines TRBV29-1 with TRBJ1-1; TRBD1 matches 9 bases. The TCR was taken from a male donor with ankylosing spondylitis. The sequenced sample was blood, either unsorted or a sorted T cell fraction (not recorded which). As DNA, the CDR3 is TGCAACGCCGGGGGGGGACAGGGTCACACTGAAGCTTTCTTT. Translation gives CNAGGGQGHTEAFF.